Below are 7 T cell receptor beta chains sequenced from a single sample in a study of control samples from healthy donors and cancer patients (dated by TCRdb to the early 2020s). Receptor amplification or capture employed the immunoSEQ multiplex PCR assay. TCRdb re-hosts the immuneACCESS table, in-frame sequences only. Its copies lack some clones; in the studies checked, an unresolved V gene accounts for under half of them, and the cause for the rest is not known. This sample has some 87,000 clones in its table, and approximately 82% of those were observed once. 11% of the sample belongs to the ten largest clones. The sequenced material came from PBMCs. These receptors were collected from a man in his sixties with head and neck cancer.

The CDR3 DNA is TGTGCCAGCAGTACTAGCGGGATCACAGATACGCAGTATTTT. Translating it yields CASSTSGITDTQYF. This sequence joins TRBV7-9 and TRBJ2-3; the match to TRBD2 covers 10 bases. This CDR3 spans 14 amino acids. With 6 bases clipped from V and 2 bases from J, the junction kept 2 bases outside the gene matches. Per germline, CDR1 SEHNR and CDR2 FQNEAQ (reference sequence).

The V gene is TRBV30, the J gene TRBJ2-3, with D maybe TRBD2 (7 bases). The CDR3 sequence is 13 residues long. Germline-derived CDR1 and CDR2 are GTSNPN and SVGIG (reference sequence). V gave up 4 bases and J gave up 3 bases, with 11 bases separating them. CDR3 bases: TGTGCCTGGAATAAGGGGGGGACAGATACGCAGTATTTT. Translation: CAWNKGGTDTQYF.

The chain couples TRBV24-1 to TRBJ2-1; possible D gene TRBD2, 6 bases. The CDR3 has 16 residues. Germline V gene data show CDR1 as KGHDR and CDR2 as SFDVKD. V was shortened by 4 bases and J by 2 bases, with 14 bases between the two germline ends. CDR3 DNA: TGTGCCACCAGTGACCGAACTAGCCCCGCCTACAATGAGCAGTTCTTC. Its protein product is CATSDRTSPAYNEQFF.

The chain has TRBV18 and TRBJ2-7, with D maybe TRBD1 (5 bases). V lost 3 bases and J lost 2, with 17 bases in between. This CDR3 has 16 amino acids. The germline V gene encodes CDR1 KGHSH and CDR2 LQKENI. The CDR3 here is CASSPQGGVSAYEQYF. The CDR3 bases are TGTGCCAGCTCACCCCAGGGCGGAGTGTCGGCCTACGAGCAGTACTTC.

V usage is TRBV29-1 and J usage is TRBJ1-1, with D hard to call. This CDR3 spans 14 amino acids. Germline values: CDR1 SQVTM, CDR2 ANQGSEA. V was trimmed by 4 bases and J by 3 bases, leaving 15 bases between them. The CDR3 DNA reads TGCAGCGTTGTCTCGGGCCCCGGGGACACTGAAGCTTTCTTT. It codes for CSVVSGPGDTEAFF.

The chain couples TRBV28 to TRBJ1-5; TRBD1 matches 7 bases. The V segment lost 2 bases and the J segment 3 bases; nucleotides outside the gene matches: 10. Germline V lookup: CDR1 MDHEN, CDR2 SYDVKM. This CDR3 contains 17 residues. CDR3 residues: CASSLNIGGTVNQPQHF. CDR3 DNA sequence: TGTGCCAGCAGTTTAAATATTGGTGGGACAGTCAATCAGCCCCAGCATTTT.

This clone appeared once. J is TRBJ2-7 and V is TRBV2; D is uncertain. CDR1 is SNHLY and CDR2 is FYNNEI in the germline V gene. Trimming removed 5 bases at V and 3 bases at J, with 5 bases between. The CDR3 length is 11 residues. This chain's CDR3 is CASSYDYEQYF. CDR3 DNA: TGTGCCAGCAGTTACGACTACGAGCAGTACTTC.